A selection of T cell receptor beta chains follows, all from one sample in a study of T cell repertoires in cytomegalovirus infection. MiXCR, run by TCRdb on the reads, gives a single entry per CDR3 protein. The data contain about 530,000 distinct CDR3 sequences, about 25% of them singletons. The specimen sequenced was PBMCs. Source of these receptors: a human donor in good health (CMV status not recorded). Some clones in this sample may be carry-over from other donors' samples. Both conserved end residues are part of each CDR3. D genes are given only for firm matches. The listing skips clone size in some rows; elsewhere it reads once, few, many or a size class.

clone_size: many
j_call: TRBJ2-1
v_call: TRBV7-7
d_call: .
cdr3_nt: TGTGCTAGCAGCTTCCGACCGAGCTCCTACAATGAGCAGTTCTTC
cdr3_aa: CASSFRPSSYNEQFF

clone_size: .
j_call: TRBJ2-3
v_call: TRBV18
d_call: TRBD2
cdr3_nt: TGTGCCAGCTCACCACGCAAAGGAGCGGGAGGTGCTGGAGATACGCAGTATTTT
cdr3_aa: CASSPRKGAGGAGDTQYF

clone_size: .
j_call: TRBJ1-2
v_call: TRBV4-3
d_call: .
cdr3_nt: TGCGCCAGCAGCCAAGATTACCCTCATGGCTACACCTTC
cdr3_aa: CASSQDYPHGYTF

clone_size: few
j_call: TRBJ1-4
v_call: TRBV7-9
d_call: TRBD1
cdr3_nt: TGTGCCAGCAGCTTATACAGGGGGCCTGAAAAACTGTTTTTT
cdr3_aa: CASSLYRGPEKLFF

clone_size: few
j_call: TRBJ1-2
v_call: TRBV4-1
d_call: TRBD1
cdr3_nt: TGCGCCAGCAGCCAGACAGGGAGGGTGGATGGCTACACCTTC
cdr3_aa: CASSQTGRVDGYTF

clone_size: .
j_call: TRBJ2-1
v_call: TRBV4-1
d_call: .
cdr3_nt: TGCGCCAGCAGCCCTGGACGAGGGGAGTTCTTC
cdr3_aa: CASSPGRGEFF

clone_size: many
j_call: TRBJ2-1
v_call: TRBV6-1
d_call: TRBD2
cdr3_nt: TGTGCCAGCAGTGGAATAGCGGGAGGCGCGGGAAGCTACAATGAGCAGTTCTTC
cdr3_aa: CASSGIAGGAGSYNEQFF

clone_size: .
j_call: TRBJ2-6
v_call: TRBV12-3/TRBV12-4
d_call: TRBD2
cdr3_nt: TGTGCCAGCAGTCCCCTTTTAGGCGGGAGGTCCTCTGGGGCCAACGTCCTGACTTTC
cdr3_aa: CASSPLLGGRSSGANVLTF

clone_size: few
j_call: TRBJ1-2
v_call: TRBV7-2
d_call: TRBD1
cdr3_nt: TGTGCCAGCAGCTTAGGGTCGCTTGGGACAGGGGGCTATGGCTACACCTTC
cdr3_aa: CASSLGSLGTGGYGYTF

clone_size: many
j_call: TRBJ2-2
v_call: TRBV7-2
d_call: TRBD2
cdr3_nt: TGTGCCAGCAGCGCCGGACTAGCCACCGGGGAGCTGTTTTTT
cdr3_aa: CASSAGLATGELFF

clone_size: many
j_call: TRBJ1-3
v_call: TRBV7-2
d_call: .
cdr3_nt: TGTGCCAGCAGCTTAGCGACAGCCTCTGGAAACACCATATATTTT
cdr3_aa: CASSLATASGNTIYF

clone_size: .
j_call: TRBJ2-1
v_call: TRBV4-3
d_call: .
cdr3_nt: TGCGCCAGCAGCCAAGGGGTCGGCGGACACAATGAGCAGTTCTTC
cdr3_aa: CASSQGVGGHNEQFF

clone_size: .
j_call: TRBJ2-3
v_call: TRBV5-6
d_call: .
cdr3_nt: TGTGCCAGCAGCTTCGGACTACCCGATAGCACAGATACGCAGTATTTT
cdr3_aa: CASSFGLPDSTDTQYF

clone_size: .
j_call: TRBJ1-5
v_call: TRBV12-5
d_call: .
cdr3_nt: TGTGCTAGTGGTTTGGGGTTCGCCCAGCATTTT
cdr3_aa: CASGLGFAQHF

clone_size: few
j_call: TRBJ1-3
v_call: TRBV7-6
d_call: TRBD1
cdr3_nt: TGTGCCAGCAGCTCCCGACCTAAACAGGGGGTCGGAAACACCATATATTTT
cdr3_aa: CASSSRPKQGVGNTIYF

clone_size: .
j_call: TRBJ2-2
v_call: TRBV5-4
d_call: .
cdr3_nt: TGTGCCAGCAGCTTAGAATCTTTCTCCGGGGAGCTGTTTTTT
cdr3_aa: CASSLESFSGELFF

clone_size: .
j_call: TRBJ2-2
v_call: TRBV28
d_call: .
cdr3_nt: TGTGCCAGCAACCTATGTGGGGGCTCGAACACCGGGGAGCTGTTTTTT
cdr3_aa: CASNLCGGSNTGELFF

clone_size: .
j_call: TRBJ1-2
v_call: TRBV18
d_call: .
cdr3_nt: TGTGCCAGCTCACCGAGAGCAGGGAATTACGACTATGGCTACACCTTC
cdr3_aa: CASSPRAGNYDYGYTF

clone_size: .
j_call: TRBJ1-5
v_call: TRBV7-2
d_call: .
cdr3_nt: TGTGCCAGCAGCTTAGTCCCCCTAATAAGCAATCAGCCCCAGCATTTT
cdr3_aa: CASSLVPLISNQPQHF

clone_size: few
j_call: TRBJ1-5
v_call: TRBV12-3/TRBV12-4
d_call: .
cdr3_nt: TGTGCCAGCAGTGCCTCAGTAGCTCCGAATCAGCCCCAGCATTTT
cdr3_aa: CASSASVAPNQPQHF

clone_size: .
j_call: TRBJ2-2
v_call: TRBV6-2/TRBV6-3
d_call: TRBD1
cdr3_nt: TGTGCCAGCAGTTCAGGGGGAACCGGGGAGCTGTTTTTT
cdr3_aa: CASSSGGTGELFF

clone_size: .
j_call: TRBJ1-5
v_call: TRBV20-1
d_call: .
cdr3_nt: TGCAGTGCCTCGGGACATAGCAATCAGCCCCAGCATTTT
cdr3_aa: CSASGHSNQPQHF

clone_size: .
j_call: TRBJ1-2
v_call: TRBV27
d_call: .
cdr3_nt: TGTGCCAGCAGATTAGGGGTCCGGGGTTCCGATGGCTACACCTTC
cdr3_aa: CASRLGVRGSDGYTF

clone_size: .
j_call: TRBJ2-5
v_call: TRBV24-1
d_call: .
cdr3_nt: TGTGCCACCAGTGTTTACGGACAAGAGACCCAGTACTTC
cdr3_aa: CATSVYGQETQYF